Each of the 9 T cell receptor beta chains below was sequenced from the same sample in a study of blood T cell repertoires in COVID-19. The protocol was immunoSEQ multiplex PCR, while the TCRdb copy is restricted to in-frame clones and leaves out a portion. The table records roughly 400,000 clones, about 86% of them present only once. Source material: PBMCs or T cells enriched from blood (not recorded which). These TCRs come from a woman aged 45-59 years who had recovered from COVID-19.

The sample holds one count of this clone. V gene TRBV7-2 combines with J gene TRBJ1-4; a weak D match, TRBD1 (5 bases). Per the germline V gene, CDR1 is SGHTA and CDR2 is FQGNSA. The germline V and J ends were trimmed by 6 bases and 8 bases, with 22 bases remaining between them. This CDR3 has 16 amino acids. The CDR3 nucleotides are TGTGCCAGCAGTTCCATCGGGCAGGGAAGGAACGAAAAACTGTTTTTT. Translation: CASSSIGQGRNEKLFF.

CDR3 in DNA: TGTGCCAGCGGCAAAGGAGGGGGCCCCTTGGATGGCTACACCTTC. This encodes CASGKGGGPLDGYTF. V gene TRBV7-2 combines with J gene TRBJ1-2, with TRBD1 matching over 7 bases. J gave up 6 bases and V 8 bases, and 15 bases lay outside the gene matches. Germline CDR1 SGHTA, CDR2 FQGNSA. This CDR3 region has 15 residues.

This clone has just a few counts. The V call is TRBV30, the J call TRBJ1-5, with D possibly TRBD1 on 6 matching bases. The germline V gene encodes CDR1 GTSNPN and CDR2 SVGIG (reference sequence). This CDR3 has 14 amino acids. V lost 4 bases and J 0 bases, leaving 10 bases between the germline ends. In DNA form, the CDR3 reads TGTGCCTGGACCGACAGGTATAGCAATCAGCCCCAGCATTTT. Translation gives CAWTDRYSNQPQHF. The complete variable domain, with remaining parts taken from reference TRBV30 and TRBJ1-5, reads SQTIHQWPATLVQPVGSPLSLECTVEGTSNPNLYWYRQAAGRGLQLLFYSVGIGQISSEVPQNLSASRPQDRQFILSSKKLLLSDSGFYLCAWTDRYSNQPQHFGDGTRLSIL.

This chain uses TRBV24-1 with TRBJ2-1; TRBD2 might be the D (5 bases). The ends were cut back, 3 bases at V and 12 bases at J, with 8 bases in the middle. CDR1 is KGHDR, CDR2 SFDVKD, per germline. The CDR3 totals 11 residues. The chain's CDR3 is CATSDEGGQFF. CDR3 nucleotide sequence: TGTGCCACCAGTGATGAGGGTGGGCAGTTCTTC.

V is TRBV3-1 (or the pseudogene TRBV3-2) and J is TRBJ2-5; 11 bases match TRBD2. V lost 4 bases, J lost 1 base, and 2 bases stayed unmatched. The CDR3 covers 15 residues. Germline values: CDR1 LGHDT, CDR2 YNNKEL (reference sequence). The CDR3 coding sequence is TGTGCCAGCAGCCCTAGCGGGGGGCCCCAAGAGACCCAGTACTTC. It yields the protein CASSPSGGPQETQYF.

The chain links TRBV7-9 to TRBJ1-1, with 7 bases lining up with TRBD1. The CDR3 contains 15 residues. Germline values: CDR1 SEHNR, CDR2 FQNEAQ (reference sequence). J lost 4 bases, V lost 6 bases, and 11 bases had no gene match. CDR3 coding DNA: TGTGCCAGCAGTCATAGACAGGGAGTCCCCACTGAAGCTTTCTTT. Translation gives CASSHRQGVPTEAFF.

The rearrangement uses TRBV27 and TRBJ2-7; the match to TRBD1 covers 8 bases. With V trimmed by 0 bases and J by 2 bases, 0 bases remained unmatched. The CDR3 has 14 residues. Germline CDR1 reads MNHEY; CDR2 reads SMNVEV (reference sequence). The CDR3 spells CASSLSDRAYEQYF. DNA of the CDR3: TGTGCCAGCAGTTTATCGGACAGGGCCTACGAGCAGTACTTC.

This clone was seen once. V and J are TRBV27 and TRBJ2-6; D is uncertain. The CDR3 is 14 residues long. CDR1 and CDR2 from the germline V gene are MNHEY and SMNVEV (reference sequence). Trimming took 5 bases from V and 2 from J, leaving 7 bases between them. The CDR3 reads CASSPSPGANVLTF. Written as DNA, the CDR3 is TGTGCCAGCAGTCCCTCCCCTGGGGCCAACGTCCTGACTTTC.

This clone was detected only a few times. The genes are TRBV6-5 and TRBJ1-2; 7 bases align to TRBD1. Germline CDR1 and CDR2: MNHEY and SVGAGI. Losses at the gene ends were 8 bases for V and 4 bases for J; bases not matched to a gene: 7. The CDR3 extends over 13 amino acids. CDR3 nucleotide sequence: TGTGCCAGCCGGGACAGCTTATTCTATGGCTACACCTTC. This encodes CASRDSLFYGYTF.